Shown below are 18 T cell receptor beta chains from a single sample sequenced in a study of graft-versus-host responses after intestinal transplantation. Profiling relied on immunoSEQ multiplex PCR, and the TCRdb table lists in-frame clones only, not all of them. The profile covers over 100,000 clones, with approximately 94% appearing a single time and 0.2% to 0.25% taken by the ten largest. The antigens of these receptors remain unknown. The sequencing used unstimulated CD4+ T cells sorted from spleen or lymph node cells, collected before transplant. The receptors shown here come from a human donor who was the organ donor for an intestinal transplant.

The chain carries TRBV5-6 and TRBJ2-5; 9 nucleotides agree with TRBD1. Germline V CDR1 and CDR2: SGHDT, YYEEEE. Trimming took 0 bases from V and 5 from J; bases not matched to a gene: 5. The CDR3 has 15 amino acids. The CDR3 reads CASSLGQGVWETQYF. DNA for the CDR3: TGTGCCAGCAGCTTGGGACAGGGGGTGTGGGAGACCCAGTACTTC.

This clone was detected once. One end of the junction does not line up with germline, which may come from a read error. The V gene is TRBV29-1, the J gene TRBJ2-5, with 9 bases that match TRBD1. The germline gives CDR1 SQVTM, CDR2 ANQGSEA. The CDR3 sequence is 13 residues long. CDR3 nucleotides: TGCAGCTTTGACAGGGGGTTCCGTGAGACCCAGTACTTC. Translating gives CSFDRGFRETQYF.

This rearrangement joins TRBV19 to TRBJ2-2, with 7 bases aligning to TRBD2. The CDR3 is made up of 14 amino acids. CDR1 and CDR2 from the germline V gene are LNHDA and SQIVND (reference sequence). V shed 10 bases and J 2 bases; nucleotides not matched to a gene: 7. CDR3 bases: TGTGCCACCGTCCCGGGACTAAACACCGGGGAGCTGTTTTTT. Translating it yields CATVPGLNTGELFF.

The J gene is TRBJ2-1, the V gene TRBV9; D gene uncertain. CDR3 size: 14 residues. Trimming shortened V by 3 bases and J by 1 base, and 8 bases separated the two germline ends. CDR1 and CDR2 (germline): SGDLS, YYNGEE. The CDR3 here is CASSDARSYNEQFF. The CDR3 region has the DNA TGTGCCAGCAGCGATGCTAGGTCCTACAATGAGCAGTTCTTC.

The V call is TRBV19, the J call TRBJ2-1, with 11 bases identical to TRBD2. Unmatched junction bases numbered 11, after V lost 5 bases and J lost 8 bases. The CDR3 runs 16 residues. Germline V gene data show CDR1 as LNHDA and CDR2 as SQIVND (reference sequence). This CDR3 reads CASSPALAGGGDEQFF. CDR3 nucleotide sequence: TGTGCCAGTAGTCCGGCCCTAGCGGGGGGCGGGGATGAGCAGTTCTTC.

The V and J genes are TRBV28 and TRBJ1-4, with 7 bases aligning to TRBD1. Looked up from germline, CDR1 is MDHEN and CDR2 is SYDVKM. V dropped 6 bases and J dropped 8; count of bases not matched to a gene: 9. This CDR3 has 14 residues. The CDR3 loop reads CASSRGSLGEKLFF. Written as DNA, the CDR3 is TGTGCCAGCAGCAGGGGGTCACTGGGCGAAAAACTGTTTTTT.

This clone was detected only once. As DNA, the CDR3 is TGCGCCAGCAGCCTCACGGACGTCTGGGACGAGCAGTACTTC. Translation: CASSLTDVWDEQYF. V usage is TRBV4-1 and J usage is TRBJ2-7; D gene ambiguous. The CDR3 has 14 amino acids. Looked up from germline, CDR1 is MGHRA and CDR2 is YSYEKL. V was pared by 4 bases and J by 5 bases, with 15 bases between.

V gene TRBV19 combines with J gene TRBJ2-2; the D is unclear. Trimming pared 2 bases from V and 0 bases from J, leaving 4 bases between. The CDR3 sequence is 14 residues long. Germline-derived CDR1 and CDR2 are LNHDA and SQIVND (reference sequence). As DNA, the CDR3 is TGTGCCAGTAGTATATCCACGAACACCGGGGAGCTGTTTTTT. Its protein product is CASSISTNTGELFF. The full variable domain, with the rest looked up from reference TRBV19 and TRBJ2-2, is DGGITQSPKYLFRKEGQNVTLSCEQNLNHDAMYWYRQDPGQGLRLIYYSQIVNDFQKGDIAEGYSVSREKKESFPLTVTSAQKNPTAFYLCASSISTNTGELFFGEGSRLTVL.

The chain employs TRBV28 and TRBJ1-2; 7 bases match TRBD1. The CDR3 consists of 11 residues. CDR1 MDHEN and CDR2 SYDVKM come from the germline V gene. Germline trimming cut 4 bases from V and 14 bases from J; bases unmatched to any gene: 7. The CDR3 coding sequence is TGTGCCAGCAGTTCAAACAGGGGCCAAACCTTC. Translating gives CASSSNRGQTF.

V and J are TRBV19 and TRBJ2-1; TRBD2 agrees at 8 bases. CDR3 size: 13 residues. With 6 bases clipped from V and 4 bases from J, the junction kept 2 bases outside the gene matches. The V gene's germline CDR1 is LNHDA and CDR2 SQIVND (reference sequence). CDR3 bases: TGTGCCAGTAGAGAGCGGGGGTACAATGAGCAGTTCTTC. Amino acid sequence: CASRERGYNEQFF.

This clone was counted a few times. This rearrangement joins TRBV5-1 to TRBJ2-1; D not certain. Germline-derived CDR1 and CDR2 are SGHRS and YFSETQ. The CDR3 consists of 14 residues. V lost 4 bases and J 4 bases, leaving 12 bases between the germline ends. The CDR3 DNA follows: TGCGCCAGCAGCCCCGCCTGGGGTTACAATGAGCAGTTCTTC. It yields the protein CASSPAWGYNEQFF.

J is TRBJ1-5 and V is TRBV19; tentative D call: TRBD1 (6 bases). Looked up from germline, CDR1 is LNHDA and CDR2 is SQIVND (reference sequence). There are 13 residues in the CDR3. Trimming removed 5 bases at V and 5 bases at J, with 10 bases between. The CDR3 DNA is TGTGCCAGTAGTGTGGACAGTTATCAGCCCCAGCATTTT. Translating gives CASSVDSYQPQHF.

The rearrangement links TRBV7-2 to TRBJ2-3, with D unclear. The CDR3 extends over 13 amino acids. V shed 7 bases and J shed 2 bases, with 10 bases lying between them. Germline V lookup: CDR1 SGHTA, CDR2 FQGNSA. CDR3 coding DNA: TGTGCCAGCACCAAACGGGTCACAGATACGCAGTATTTT. Protein: CASTKRVTDTQYF. Using reference TRBV7-2 and TRBJ2-3 for the parts outside the CDR3, the full variable domain is GAGVSQSPSNKVTEKGKDVELRCDPISGHTALYWYRQSLGQGLEFLIYFQGNSAPDKSGLPSDRFSAERTGGSVSTLTIQRTQQEDSAVYLCASTKRVTDTQYFGPGTRLTVL.

This rearrangement joins TRBV19 to TRBJ1-6; weak D call: TRBD1 (5 bases). CDR3 size: 15 residues. CDR1 is LNHDA, CDR2 SQIVND, per germline (reference sequence). Trimming pared 5 bases from V and 7 bases from J, leaving 15 bases between. The CDR3 sequence is CASSFHRDGNSPLHF. The CDR3 DNA is TGTGCCAGTAGTTTCCACCGGGACGGGAATTCACCCCTCCACTTT.

V usage is TRBV11-2 and J usage is TRBJ2-1; 9 bases agree with TRBD2. V shed 2 bases, J shed 0 bases, and the junction held 8 bases outside the gene matches. This CDR3 is 18 amino acids long. The germline CDR1 and CDR2 sequences are SGHAT and FQNNGV. The chain's CDR3 is CASSLFGREGSSYNEQFF. The CDR3 DNA is TGTGCCAGCAGCTTATTTGGGCGGGAGGGGAGCTCCTACAATGAGCAGTTCTTC.

This clone has just a few counts. The genes are TRBV9 and TRBJ2-3; 9 bases are shared with TRBD2. The V segment lost 3 bases and the J segment 1 base; nucleotides outside the gene matches: 0. The CDR3 covers 14 residues. Germline loops: CDR1 SGDLS, CDR2 YYNGEE. For the CDR3, the DNA is TGTGCCAGCAGCGGACTAGCGGGCACAGATACGCAGTATTTT. Protein: CASSGLAGTDTQYF.

This chain connects TRBV5-6 to TRBJ2-7; possibly TRBD2 for D (6 bases). Germline V gives CDR1 SGHDT, CDR2 YYEEEE. The CDR3 is 12 residues long. V was pared by 3 bases and J by 6 bases, with 10 bases between. The CDR3 DNA reads TGTGCCAGCAGCTCCACTAGCTCCGAGCAGTACTTC. Translating gives CASSSTSSEQYF.

The rearrangement joins TRBV19 to TRBJ2-1; 10 positions agree with TRBD2. CDR3 length: 16 amino acids. After removal of 2 bases from V and 2 bases from J, the junction contained 3 bases not matched to a gene. Germline-derived CDR1 and CDR2 are LNHDA and SQIVND (reference sequence). CDR3 in amino acids: CASSIRTSGTYNEQFF. CDR3 coding DNA: TGTGCCAGTAGTATAAGAACTAGCGGGACCTACAATGAGCAGTTCTTC.